Listed below are T cell receptor beta chains from one sample, sequenced in a study of blood T cells in healthy people across ages. One entry per CDR3 protein results from TCRdb running MiXCR on the 5' RACE reads. The sample comprises 920,000 or so distinct CDR3 sequences, 40% to 45% of which are singletons, and approximately 20% rests with the top ten. Sequencing was done on a sample of blood. These TCRs come from a woman aged 55 to 70 in good health. CDR3s include the opening cysteine and the closing phenylalanine or tryptophan. A D gene is named only where the DNA matches it firmly. Only part of the rows carry a size: once, few, many, or a class if the clone is expanded.

CASRYLRTNTEAFF	TGTGCCAGCAGGTACCTGAGGACCAACACTGAAGCTTTCTTT	TRBJ1-1	NA	NA	TRBV6-5	14
CASTSPGTSGRIGNEQYF	TGTGCCAGCACCTCTCCCGGGACTAGCGGGAGAATTGGTAACGAGCAGTACTTC	TRBJ2-7	NA	TRBD2	TRBV27	18
CASSSAHRAHGANVLTF	TGTGCCAGCAGTTCGGCTCACAGGGCTCACGGGGCCAACGTCCTGACTTTC	TRBJ2-6	NA	NA	TRBV27	17
CATTGEQETQYF	TGTGCCACGACGGGGGAACAAGAGACCCAGTACTTC	TRBJ2-5	NA	NA	TRBV7-9	12
CSARGPDRAYGYTF	TGCAGTGCTAGGGGGCCGGACAGGGCCTATGGCTACACCTTC	TRBJ1-2	NA	TRBD1	TRBV20-1	14
CASSLGLAHEQFF	TGTGCCAGCAGTTTAGGGCTAGCACATGAGCAGTTCTTC	TRBJ2-1	few	NA	TRBV27	13
CASSQESSPLDYGYTF	TGTGCCAGCAGCCAAGAGAGCAGCCCTTTGGACTATGGCTACACCTTC	TRBJ1-2	once	NA	TRBV3-1	16
CASTRAAHEQYF	TGTGCCAGCACCCGTGCCGCCCACGAGCAGTACTTC	TRBJ2-7	once	NA	TRBV12-3/TRBV12-4	12
CASSLQTPAGPNNEQFF	TGTGCCAGCAGCCTTCAAACTCCAGCGGGACCTAACAATGAGCAGTTCTTC	TRBJ2-1	NA	TRBD2	TRBV4-2	17
CASSVLDRVYEQYF	TGTGCCAGCAGTGTCTTAGACAGAGTCTACGAGCAGTACTTC	TRBJ2-7	few	NA	TRBV28	14
CASFPKTYNEQFF	TGTGCCAGCTTCCCAAAAACCTACAATGAGCAGTTCTTC	TRBJ2-1	many	NA	TRBV6-8	13
CAWSDGTSGAGRDTQYF	TGTGCCTGGAGTGACGGGACTAGCGGAGCCGGGAGAGATACGCAGTATTTT	TRBJ2-3	NA	TRBD2	TRBV30	17
CASSLVLEGKETQYF	TGTGCCAGCAGCTTGGTGCTCGAGGGGAAAGAGACCCAGTACTTC	TRBJ2-5	NA	NA	TRBV5-6	15
CASSEDHGSYEQYF	TGTGCCAGCAGTGAGGACCACGGCTCCTACGAGCAGTACTTC	TRBJ2-7	NA	NA	TRBV2	14
CATTGAPNYGYTF	TGTGCCACCACCGGGGCGCCGAACTATGGCTACACCTTC	TRBJ1-2	NA	NA	TRBV25-1	13
CSASSVPETNTEAFF	TGCAGTGCTAGTTCTGTACCGGAAACCAACACTGAAGCTTTCTTT	TRBJ1-1	NA	NA	TRBV20-1	15
CSAQAGGAGNQPQHF	TGCAGTGCTCAAGCTGGGGGGGCCGGCAATCAGCCCCAGCATTTT	TRBJ1-5	many	NA	TRBV20-1	15
CASSLNWGNTEAFF	TGCGCCAGCAGCCTGAACTGGGGGAACACTGAAGCTTTCTTT	TRBJ1-1	few	NA	TRBV4-1	14
CASSLSMGQGAAGNSPLHF	TGTGCCAGCAGTTTATCGATGGGACAGGGGGCGGCTGGTAATTCACCCCTCCACTTT	TRBJ1-6	once	TRBD1	TRBV27	19
CSVHKTGNGEKLFF	TGCAGCGTCCATAAGACAGGCAACGGGGAAAAACTGTTTTTT	TRBJ1-4	NA	NA	TRBV29-1	14
CASSLQGIEETQYF	TGTGCCAGCAGCTTACAGGGGATAGAAGAGACCCAGTACTTC	TRBJ2-5	many	NA	TRBV7-2	14
CASSLGAPGHQPQHF	TGTGCCAGCAGCTTAGGTGCCCCAGGCCATCAGCCCCAGCATTTT	TRBJ1-5	NA	NA	TRBV7-9	15
CASSYLVSVNPTDTQYF	TGTGCCAGCAGTTATCTCGTTAGTGTGAACCCCACAGATACGCAGTATTTT	TRBJ2-3	NA	NA	TRBV27	17
CASSLVSDYYGYTF	TGTGCCAGCAGCTTAGTCTCAGATTACTATGGCTACACCTTC	TRBJ1-2	NA	NA	TRBV11-2	14
CASSIFGTHEQFF	TGTGCCAGCAGCATATTTGGGACCCATGAGCAGTTCTTC	TRBJ2-1	once	NA	TRBV7-9	13
CASKTDSSYNEQFF	TGTGCCAGCAAGACAGACAGCTCCTACAATGAGCAGTTCTTC	TRBJ2-1	once	NA	TRBV6-1	14
CASSRIAGGMDKNIQYF	TGCGCCAGCAGCCGGATAGCGGGAGGAATGGACAAAAACATTCAGTACTTC	TRBJ2-4	few	TRBD2	TRBV4-1	17
CASSLRTSGQGGSYEQYF	TGCGCCAGCAGCTTGCGTACCTCTGGACAGGGGGGCTCCTACGAGCAGTACTTC	TRBJ2-7	few	TRBD1	TRBV5-1	18
CASSDRASRRYGYTF	TGTGCCAGCAGCGACCGGGCCAGCCGGAGGTATGGCTACACCTTC	TRBJ1-2	NA	NA	TRBV6-5	15
CASSLSTGGTDTQYF	TGCGCCAGCAGCTTGTCGACAGGGGGTACAGATACGCAGTATTTT	TRBJ2-3	few	TRBD1	TRBV5-1	15
CSVGQGGNYEQYF	TGCAGCGTTGGACAGGGAGGTAACTACGAGCAGTACTTC	TRBJ2-7	NA	NA	TRBV29-1	13
CASSLDAGAGQPQHF	TGTGCCAGCAGCTTAGATGCAGGAGCGGGTCAGCCCCAGCATTTT	TRBJ1-5	few	NA	TRBV7-2	15
CSATTDGYEQYF	TGCAGTGCTACGACGGACGGCTACGAGCAGTACTTC	TRBJ2-7	NA	NA	TRBV20-1	12
CAWSVGTGHTEAFF	TGTGCCTGGAGTGTGGGGACAGGTCATACTGAAGCTTTCTTT	TRBJ1-1	once	TRBD1	TRBV30	14
CASKKGALQETQYF	TGTGCCAGCAAAAAGGGGGCACTCCAAGAGACCCAGTACTTC	TRBJ2-5	NA	TRBD1	TRBV4-2	14
CASSPREAVGEKLFF	TGTGCCAGCAGCCCTCGCGAGGCGGTGGGTGAAAAACTGTTTTTT	TRBJ1-4	NA	NA	TRBV6-2/TRBV6-3	15
CASSPILGLGDTQYF	TGTGCCAGCAGCCCCATATTGGGGCTTGGGGATACGCAGTATTTT	TRBJ2-3	NA	NA	TRBV7-2	15
CASSSRGARWEYF	TGTGCCAGCAGTTCGCGAGGGGCACGATGGGAGTACTTC	TRBJ2-7	few	NA	TRBV27	13
CASSNCPGPCYEQYF	TGTGCCAGCAGCAACTGTCCGGGACCCTGCTACGAGCAGTACTTC	TRBJ2-7	NA	NA	TRBV12-3/TRBV12-4	15
CASSLDGHEQYF	TGTGCCAGCAGTCTGGACGGACACGAGCAGTACTTC	TRBJ2-7	NA	NA	TRBV7-9	12
CASSEFGDEQYF	TGCGCCAGCAGTGAGTTTGGCGACGAGCAGTACTTC	TRBJ2-7	NA	NA	TRBV10-1	12
CASTGLAGLYEQYF	TGTGCCAGCACCGGACTAGCGGGGCTCTACGAGCAGTACTTC	TRBJ2-7	NA	TRBD2	TRBV6-1	14
CSARLSGTKQETQYF	TGCAGTGCTAGACTTAGCGGGACGAAACAAGAGACCCAGTACTTC	TRBJ2-5	NA	TRBD2	TRBV20-1	15
CSAIGTSAYNEQFF	TGCAGTGCAATCGGGACTAGCGCTTACAATGAGCAGTTCTTC	TRBJ2-1	NA	TRBD2	TRBV20-1	14
CSAEAGGREDEQYF	TGCAGCGCCGAAGCTGGGGGCAGGGAGGACGAGCAGTACTTC	TRBJ2-7	NA	NA	TRBV29-1	14
CASSSHLQGINKKLFF	TGCGCCAGCAGTTCTCACCTACAGGGGATTAATAAAAAACTGTTTTTT	TRBJ1-4	NA	TRBD1	TRBV5-1	16
CSVVDSYNEQFF	TGCAGCGTTGTTGACTCCTACAATGAGCAGTTCTTC	TRBJ2-1	NA	NA	TRBV29-1	12
CASSSPETPDKNIQYF	TGTGCCAGCAGCTCCCCCGAGACACCCGACAAAAACATTCAGTACTTC	TRBJ2-4	few	NA	TRBV11-1	16
CASSSTLGGHSSTDTQYF	TGTGCCAGCAGCTCGACGCTCGGGGGCCACTCTAGCACAGATACGCAGTATTTT	TRBJ2-3	few	NA	TRBV7-9	18
CSARDGDRGLNNEQFF	TGCAGTGCTAGAGATGGGGACAGGGGGCTGAACAATGAGCAGTTCTTC	TRBJ2-1	once	TRBD1	TRBV20-1	16
CASTPRGDRGTEAFF	TGCGCCAGCACTCCCCGCGGGGACAGGGGAACTGAAGCTTTCTTT	TRBJ1-1	NA	TRBD1	TRBV4-1	15
CSVSGTTKAESQYF	TGCAGTGTTTCCGGGACTACAAAAGCCGAAAGCCAGTACTTC	TRBJ2-7	NA	TRBD2	TRBV20-1	14
CASSYSTQGLGELFF	TGTGCCAGCAGTTACTCTACTCAGGGGCTCGGGGAGCTGTTTTTT	TRBJ2-2	NA	NA	TRBV6-5	15
CSIAGTSGGYEQYF	TGCAGCATTGCAGGGACTAGCGGGGGCTACGAGCAGTACTTC	TRBJ2-7	NA	TRBD2	TRBV29-1	14
CASRGLAGPGRELFF	TGCGCCAGTAGGGGACTAGCGGGCCCCGGACGGGAGCTGTTTTTT	TRBJ2-2	NA	TRBD2	TRBV5-1	15